This T cell receptor (beta chain) emerged from a study of blood T cell repertoires in COVID-19. Profiled with immunoSEQ multiplex PCR; TCRdb holds only in-frame clones, not every one. The repertoire holds tens of thousands of clones, about 74% seen once, with approximately 2.3% in the top ten. Source material: peripheral blood. The TCR was taken from a man between 65 and 79 years old with COVID-19, enrolled during active disease.

DNA of the CDR3: TGTGCCAGCAGTTACTCGATTAAACTCCTCTACGAGCAGTACTTC. Translation: CASSYSIKLLYEQYF. This sequence joins TRBV6-5 and TRBJ2-7; D is unclear. V gave up 0 bases and J gave up 3 bases, with 12 bases separating them. The germline CDR1 and CDR2 sequences are MNHEY and SVGAGI. The CDR3 spans 15 residues.